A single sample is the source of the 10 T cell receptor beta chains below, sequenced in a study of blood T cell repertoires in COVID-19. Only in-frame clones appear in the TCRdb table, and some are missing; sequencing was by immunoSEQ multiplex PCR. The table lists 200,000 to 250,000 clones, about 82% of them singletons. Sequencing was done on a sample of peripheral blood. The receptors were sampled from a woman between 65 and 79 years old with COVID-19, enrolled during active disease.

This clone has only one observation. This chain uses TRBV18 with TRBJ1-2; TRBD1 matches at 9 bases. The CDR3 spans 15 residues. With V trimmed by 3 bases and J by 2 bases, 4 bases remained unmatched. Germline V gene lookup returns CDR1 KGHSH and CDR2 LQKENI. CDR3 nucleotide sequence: TGTGCCAGCTCACCCTCCGGGACAGGGAACTATGGCTACACCTTC. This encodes CASSPSGTGNYGYTF.

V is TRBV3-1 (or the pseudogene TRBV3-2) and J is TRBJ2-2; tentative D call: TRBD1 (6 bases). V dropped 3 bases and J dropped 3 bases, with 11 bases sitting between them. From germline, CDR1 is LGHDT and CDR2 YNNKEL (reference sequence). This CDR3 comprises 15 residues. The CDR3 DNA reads TGTGCCAGCAGCCACCCGGGACACTACACCGGGGAGCTGTTTTTT. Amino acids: CASSHPGHYTGELFF.

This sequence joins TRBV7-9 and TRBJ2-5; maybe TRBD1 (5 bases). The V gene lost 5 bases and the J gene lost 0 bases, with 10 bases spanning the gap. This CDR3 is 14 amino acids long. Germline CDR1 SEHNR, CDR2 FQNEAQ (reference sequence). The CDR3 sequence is CASSPDSHQETQYF. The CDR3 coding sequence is TGTGCCAGCAGCCCAGACAGTCACCAAGAGACCCAGTACTTC.

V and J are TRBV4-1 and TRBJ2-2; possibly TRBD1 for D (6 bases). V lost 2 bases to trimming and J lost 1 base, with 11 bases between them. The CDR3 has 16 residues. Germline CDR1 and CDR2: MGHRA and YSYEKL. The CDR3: CASSQSIRGNTGELFF. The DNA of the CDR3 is TGCGCCAGCAGCCAATCAATCAGGGGGAACACCGGGGAGCTGTTTTTT.

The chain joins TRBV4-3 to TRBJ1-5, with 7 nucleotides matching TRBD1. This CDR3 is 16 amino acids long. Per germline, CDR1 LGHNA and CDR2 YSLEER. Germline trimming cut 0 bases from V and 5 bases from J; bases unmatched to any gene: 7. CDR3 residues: CASSQDSQGGYQPQHF. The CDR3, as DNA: TGCGCCAGCAGCCAAGATAGCCAGGGGGGTTATCAGCCCCAGCATTTT.

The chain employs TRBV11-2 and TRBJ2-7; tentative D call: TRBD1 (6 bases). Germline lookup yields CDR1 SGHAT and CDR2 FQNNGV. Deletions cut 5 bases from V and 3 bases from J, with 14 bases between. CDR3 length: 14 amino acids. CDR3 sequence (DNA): TGTGCCAGCAGCCCCGGAACAGGGTACTACGAGCAGTACTTC. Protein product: CASSPGTGYYEQYF.

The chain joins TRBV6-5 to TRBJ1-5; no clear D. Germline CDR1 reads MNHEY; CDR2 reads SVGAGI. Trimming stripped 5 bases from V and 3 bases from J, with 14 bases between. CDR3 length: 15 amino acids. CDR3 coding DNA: TGTGCCAGCAGTCCAGCGCCAGGACTCAATCAGCCCCAGCATTTT. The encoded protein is CASSPAPGLNQPQHF.

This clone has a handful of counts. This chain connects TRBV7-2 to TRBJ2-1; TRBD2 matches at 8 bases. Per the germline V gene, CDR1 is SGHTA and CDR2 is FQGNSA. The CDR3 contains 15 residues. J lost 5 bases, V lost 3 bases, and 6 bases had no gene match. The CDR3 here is CASSLVGLAHNEQFF. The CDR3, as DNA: TGTGCCAGCAGCTTGGTCGGACTAGCCCACAATGAGCAGTTCTTC.

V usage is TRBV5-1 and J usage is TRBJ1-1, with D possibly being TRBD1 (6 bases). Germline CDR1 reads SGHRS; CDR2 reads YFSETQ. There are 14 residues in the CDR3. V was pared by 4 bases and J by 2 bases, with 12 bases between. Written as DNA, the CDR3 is TGCGCCAGCAGCCCTCTGACAGGAAACACTGAAGCTTTCTTT. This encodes CASSPLTGNTEAFF.

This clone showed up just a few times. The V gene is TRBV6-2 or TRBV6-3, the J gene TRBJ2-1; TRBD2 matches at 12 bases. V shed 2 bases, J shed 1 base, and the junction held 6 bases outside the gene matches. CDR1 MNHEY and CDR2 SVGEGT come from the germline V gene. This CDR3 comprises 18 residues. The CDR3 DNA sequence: TGTGCCAGCAGTTACGGACTAGCGGGATACTATTCCTACAATGAGCAGTTCTTC. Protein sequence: CASSYGLAGYYSYNEQFF.